One TCR beta chain is described in this entry. Antigen unknown. With 5 bases removed from V and 2 bases from J, the gap between germline ends came to 10 bases. The germline V gene encodes CDR1 SGHVS and CDR2 FQNEAQ. The CDR3 has 13 residues. This sample was taken from a study of STAT5B mutations in CD4+ large granular lymphocyte leukemia. This table comes from immunoSEQ multiplex PCR, and its TCRdb copy is limited to in-frame clones, with some not included. The sample comprises 20,000 to 25,000 clones, 74% of which are singletons, and around a tenth rests with the top ten. Findings and limits, study-wide: Compared with healthy controls (2/35), patient top clones favored TRBV06 (8/27).

What was sequenced was CD4+ T cells from blood buffy coats. This TCR was sampled from a human donor in good health. This sequence joins TRBV7-8 and TRBJ2-7; D gene uncertain. The CDR3 sequence is CASSQRLTYEQYF. The CDR3 DNA follows: TGTGCCAGCAGCCAACGGTTAACCTACGAGCAGTACTTC. Filled out from reference TRBV7-8 and TRBJ2-7, the complete variable domain reads GAGVSQSPRYKVAKRGQDVALRCDPISGHVSLFWYQQALGQGPEFLTYFQNEAQLDKSGLPSDRFFAERPEGSVSTLKIQRTQQEDSAVYLCASSQRLTYEQYFGPGTRLTVT.